A single sample is the source of the 2 T cell receptor beta chains below, sequenced in a study of post-analysis software for immune sequencing data. Findings and limits, study-wide: Five or six TRBV segments, TRBV5-6, TRBV5-1 and TRBV20-1 among them, were found more frequent in patients than controls.

These receptors have no identified antigens. Unique molecular identifiers featured in each of the TCR beta cDNA libraries. TCRdb reprocessed the PCR reads via MiXCR and lists one record per CDR3 protein. This sample has fewer than 550,000 distinct CDR3 sequences; around 36% occur once, and the top ten carry 5% to 6%. What was sequenced was blood. These TCRs come from a girl under 18 with multiple sclerosis.

This clonotype was detected a few times. The chain joins TRBV5-8 to TRBJ1-6, with a tentative D call TRBD1 (5 bases). This CDR3 is built from 16 residues. Per germline, CDR1 SGHTS and CDR2 YDEGEE. V lost 0 bases, J lost 5 bases, and 12 bases lay in between. The CDR3 sequence: CASSLGGTEDNSPLHF. In nucleotides, the CDR3 is TGTGCCAGCAGCTTGGGCGGGACGGAAGATAATTCACCCCTCCACTTT.

This clonotype was counted a few times. This chain connects TRBV5-1 to TRBJ2-1, with D unresolved. The CDR3 totals 14 residues. The V and J ends lost 4 bases and 1 base respectively, with 9 bases between them. CDR1 SGHRS and CDR2 YFSETQ come from the germline V gene. CDR3 bases: TGCGCCAGCAGCCCAGAGAGATCCTACAATGAGCAGTTCTTC. Its protein is CASSPERSYNEQFF.